Sequencing of this T cell receptor beta chain was carried out in a study of T cells in Graves' hyperthyroidism and ophthalmopathy. Study-wide background: Any treatment followed the collection of peripheral blood at initial diagnosis.

Diagnoses were made from clinical symptoms, serum measures (thyroxine and TRAb), thyroid ultrasound and orbital computed tomography. RNA transcripts gave rise to amplified TCR beta CDR3 regions. A first-round RT-PCR of the TCR CDR3 used the HTBI primer set. TCRdb analysed the multiplex PCR reads with MiXCR anew, one entry per CDR3 protein. The table lists roughly 720,000 distinct CDR3 sequences, 15% to 20% of them singletons. CDR1 is MDHEN, CDR2 SYDVKM, per germline. This CDR3 contains 14 residues. V lost 2 bases to trimming and J lost 5 bases; unmatched junction nucleotides: 5. This sequence originates from a man in his fifties with Graves' hyperthyroidism. Specimen: blood. V usage is TRBV28 and J usage is TRBJ2-7; 8 bases are a match to TRBD2. The CDR3 region has the DNA TGTGCCAGCAGTTTACCTCCAGCGGGAGACGAGCAGTACTTC. It codes for CASSLPPAGDEQYF.